A selection of T cell receptor beta chains follows, all from one sample in a study of T cells in tuberculosis. Repertoires were generated with immunoSEQ multiplex PCR, while TCRdb's copy carries only in-frame clones and drops some. The sample records 40,000 to 45,000 clones, around 96% being singletons. Sequencing was carried out using PBMCs. These receptors originate from a donor between 10 and 35 years old with latent tuberculosis or without tuberculosis infection. CDR3s include the opening cysteine and the closing phenylalanine or tryptophan. The D gene is left open where the match is weak. The size entry is marked missing in some rows and otherwise reads once, few, many or a size class.

J gene,clone size,D gene,V gene,CDR3 DNA,CDR3 protein
TRBJ2-3,-,-,TRBV7-3,TGTGCCAGCAGCTACTCTAGCACAGATACGCAGTATTTT,CASSYSSTDTQYF
TRBJ2-7,-,-,TRBV5-1,TGCGCCAGCAGCCGAATTCCGGACAGCTACTCCTACGAGCAGTACTTC,CASSRIPDSYSYEQYF
TRBJ1-2,-,-,TRBV4-1,TGCGCCAGCAGCCCACAACTCAACAGCTATGGCTACACCTTC,CASSPQLNSYGYTF
TRBJ1-2,-,-,TRBV11-2,TGTGCCAGCAGCTCACCCAGAAAGCGGGGCTACACCTTC,CASSSPRKRGYTF
TRBJ2-7,-,-,TRBV18,TGTGCCAGCGTCGAGGGGAGGATCGGCGAGCAGTACTTC,CASVEGRIGEQYF
TRBJ2-5,-,-,TRBV5-4,TGTGCCACCTCCCGAAGGGCGGGAATTGGAGAGACCCAGTACTTC,CATSRRAGIGETQYF
TRBJ2-1,-,TRBD2,TRBV5-6,TGTGCCAGCAGCTTTAGCGGACTAGATGAGCAGTTCTTC,CASSFSGLDEQFF
TRBJ2-5,-,TRBD2,TRBV6-5,TGTGCCAGCAGTTACTCGGCGGGAGTTAGTCAAGAGACCCAGTACTTC,CASSYSAGVSQETQYF
TRBJ1-1,-,TRBD1,TRBV29-1,TGCAGCGTTGAGGGACAGTATCACACTGAAGCTTTCTTT,CSVEGQYHTEAFF
TRBJ1-2,-,-,TRBV6-5,TGTGCCAGCAGTTACTTGCGGGGGGGTGTTTCCCCTGGCTACACCTTC,CASSYLRGGVSPGYTF
TRBJ1-1,-,-,TRBV7-9,TGTGCCAGCAGCTTACCGGGGTACACTGAAGCTTTCTTT,CASSLPGYTEAFF
TRBJ2-1,-,TRBD1,TRBV11-3,TGTGCCAGCAGCTTAGGTTCAGGGGGCACGGACTACAATGAGCAGTTCTTC,CASSLGSGGTDYNEQFF
TRBJ2-6,once,-,TRBV19,TGTGCCAGTAGTATAGGAGCCTACTCTGGGGCCAACGTCCTGACTTTC,CASSIGAYSGANVLTF
TRBJ1-3,-,-,TRBV6-5,TGTGCCAGCAGTTATGGGGACAAGTCTGGAAACACCATATATTTT,CASSYGDKSGNTIYF
TRBJ2-1,-,-,TRBV5-8,TGTGCCAGCAGCTTGGTGACAAGACAATACAATGAGCAGTTCTTC,CASSLVTRQYNEQFF
TRBJ2-2,-,-,TRBV7-6,TGTGCCAGCAGCTTATCTTCCGCGAACACCGGGGAGCTGTTTTTT,CASSLSSANTGELFF
TRBJ2-4,-,TRBD1,TRBV10-2,TGCGCCAGCGGGACAGGGGACATTCAGTACTTC,CASGTGDIQYF
TRBJ2-3,-,-,TRBV11-2,TGTGCCAGCAGCTTAGATCGGGACATCACGTATTTT,CASSLDRDITYF
TRBJ2-2,-,-,TRBV9,TGTGCCAGCAGCGTAGAAACTATGGATACCGGGGAGCTGTTTTTT,CASSVETMDTGELFF
TRBJ2-3,-,-,TRBV4-1,TGCGCCAGCAGCCAAGTCGCTATTCCGGGAGAAGCAGATACGCAGTATTTT,CASSQVAIPGEADTQYF
TRBJ2-7,-,TRBD1,TRBV6-5,TGTGCCAGCAGTTACGGACAGGGGACCTACGAGCAGTACTTC,CASSYGQGTYEQYF
TRBJ2-7,-,-,TRBV5-4,TGTGCCAGCAGCTTCCGGGACATCTCCTACGAGCAGTACTTC,CASSFRDISYEQYF
TRBJ2-2,-,TRBD1,TRBV19,TGTGCCAGTATTCCGGGACAGGTCCCCACCGGGGAGCTGTTTTTT,CASIPGQVPTGELFF
TRBJ1-5,few,-,TRBV18,TGTGCCAGCTCACCACGGGGGGTGAACATAGGCAATCAGCCCCAGCATTTT,CASSPRGVNIGNQPQHF
TRBJ1-4,-,TRBD1,TRBV9,TGTGCCAGCAGGGGGCGGACAGGGTCTAATGAAAAACTGTTTTTT,CASRGRTGSNEKLFF
TRBJ1-4,-,-,TRBV6-1,TGTGCCAGCAGTAACAAGTATTATGAAAAACTGTTTTTT,CASSNKYYEKLFF
TRBJ1-1,-,-,TRBV15,TGTGCCACCAGCAGAGAAGCAGGGAGGAGCACTGAAGCTTTCTTT,CATSREAGRSTEAFF
TRBJ2-7,few,-,TRBV5-1,TGCGCCAGCAGCCGGGACTTATCCTACGAGCAGTACTTC,CASSRDLSYEQYF
TRBJ1-5,-,-,TRBV6-1,TGTGCCAGCAGTGCCACAGGGTGGGGTCAGCCCCAGCATTTT,CASSATGWGQPQHF
TRBJ2-3,-,TRBD2,TRBV11-2,TGTGCCAGCAGCTACCCCGGAGGACTAGCGACAGATACGCAGTATTTT,CASSYPGGLATDTQYF
TRBJ1-6,-,-,TRBV27,TGTGCCAGCCGGGAGCTGACACCAAGCTCCTATAATTCACCCCTCCACTTT,CASRELTPSSYNSPLHF
TRBJ1-1,-,-,TRBV7-2,TGTGCCAGCAGCTTAGCACTTACAGCCGTGAACACTGAAGCTTTCTTT,CASSLALTAVNTEAFF
TRBJ2-1,-,TRBD2,TRBV30,TGTGCCTGCTTACGGGCGGGGGGAAATGAGCAGTTCTTC,CACLRAGGNEQFF
TRBJ1-2,once,TRBD1,TRBV2,TGTGCCAGCAGTGCAATGGACAGGGGTGGCTACACCTTC,CASSAMDRGGYTF
TRBJ2-7,-,-,TRBV25-1,TGTGCCAGCAACAGGCGGGGTGAGCAGTACTTC,CASNRRGEQYF
TRBJ2-5,-,-,TRBV28,TGTGCCAGCACCTGGGACATCGTTGGGGAGACCCAGTACTTC,CASTWDIVGETQYF
TRBJ2-6,-,-,TRBV7-9,TGTGCCAGCAGCTTAGTAGGGGGGACAGATACCTCTGGGGCCAACGTCCTGACTTTC,CASSLVGGTDTSGANVLTF
TRBJ1-1,-,-,TRBV19,TGTGCCAGTAGTATAGGGGCCATCGAAGCTTTCTTT,CASSIGAIEAFF